The source of this T cell receptor beta chain is a study of blood T cell repertoires in COVID-19. Produced via immunoSEQ multiplex PCR; TCRdb's table is partial and in-frame only. The sample lists roughly 250,000 clones, roughly 90% occurring once. The germline V and J ends were trimmed by 2 bases and 3 bases, with 18 bases remaining between them. The CDR3 totals 16 residues. Germline values: CDR1 SGHRS, CDR2 YFSETQ. The chain couples TRBV5-1 to TRBJ2-7; D perhaps matches TRBD1 (6 bases). This receptor was taken from a man aged 25-40 years with acute or convalescent COVID-19. Sequencing used peripheral blood. The CDR3 nucleotides are TGCGCCAGCAGCTTATCCGGGACAAATTACCACTACGAGCAGTACTTC. Its translation: CASSLSGTNYHYEQYF.